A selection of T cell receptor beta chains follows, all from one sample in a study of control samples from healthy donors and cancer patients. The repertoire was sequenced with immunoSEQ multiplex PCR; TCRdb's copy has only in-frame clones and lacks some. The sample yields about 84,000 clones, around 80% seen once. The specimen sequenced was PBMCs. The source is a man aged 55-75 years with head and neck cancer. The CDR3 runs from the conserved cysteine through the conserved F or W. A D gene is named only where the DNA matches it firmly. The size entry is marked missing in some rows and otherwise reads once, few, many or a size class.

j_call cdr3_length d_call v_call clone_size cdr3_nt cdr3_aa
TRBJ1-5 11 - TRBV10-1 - TGCGCCAGCAGTGAAGGCCAGCCCCAGCATTTT CASSEGQPQHF
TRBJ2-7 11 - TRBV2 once TGTGCCAGCAGTGTCGACGACGAGCAGTACTTC CASSVDDEQYF
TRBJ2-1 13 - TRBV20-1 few TGCAGTGCTAGTCCCAGCTCCTACAATGAGCAGTTCTTC CSASPSSYNEQFF
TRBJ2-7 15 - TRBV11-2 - TGTGCCAGCAGCTTAATGAAGGGGCCCCCCTACGAGCAGTACTTC CASSLMKGPPYEQYF
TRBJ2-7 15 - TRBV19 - TGTGCCAGTAGTATACAGGCTTCTGGTTCCTACGAGCAGTACTTC CASSIQASGSYEQYF
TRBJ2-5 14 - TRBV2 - TGTGCCAGCAGCTTCGGGGAGGCCCAAGAGACCCAGTACTTC CASSFGEAQETQYF
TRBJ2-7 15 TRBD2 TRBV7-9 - TGTGCCAGCAGCTTAGGTGCGGGAGTATCCTACGAGCAGTACTTC CASSLGAGVSYEQYF
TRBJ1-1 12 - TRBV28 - TGTGCCAGCGCGGCCAGCTACACTGAAGCTTTCTTT CASAASYTEAFF
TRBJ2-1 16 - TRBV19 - TGTGCCAGTAGTATAGACACGGTTGGGGTTTACAATGAGCAGTTCTTC CASSIDTVGVYNEQFF
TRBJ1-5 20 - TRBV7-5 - TGTGCCAGAAGCCCTAGGAGTAAGGACCGGTACCTTTATAGCAATCAGCCCCAGCATTTT CARSPRSKDRYLYSNQPQHF
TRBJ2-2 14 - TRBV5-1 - TGCGCCAGCAGCTTGGGGGCTAACACCGGGGAGCTGTTTTTT CASSLGANTGELFF
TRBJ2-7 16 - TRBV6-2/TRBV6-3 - TGTGCCAGCAGTTTGTCTGCAGGGGCCGACTCCTACGAGCAGTACTTC CASSLSAGADSYEQYF
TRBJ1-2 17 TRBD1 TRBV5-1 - TGCGCCAGCAGCTTGGCGGGACCGGGACAGGGTACCTATGGCTACACCTTC CASSLAGPGQGTYGYTF
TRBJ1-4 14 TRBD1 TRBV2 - TGTGCCAGCAGCCTACAGGGGTCCTCACTAAAACTGTTTTTT CASSLQGSSLKLFF
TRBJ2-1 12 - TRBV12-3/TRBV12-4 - TGTGCCAGCAGTTTGAGTGACAATGAGCAGTTCTTC CASSLSDNEQFF
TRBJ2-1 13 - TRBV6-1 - TGTGCCAGCAGTGAAAGGTGGGGGAATGAGCAGTTCTTC CASSERWGNEQFF
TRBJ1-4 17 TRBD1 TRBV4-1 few TGCGCCAGCACTATCTCAGGGGGCCTGGGTCTTGATGAAAAACTGTTTTTT CASTISGGLGLDEKLFF
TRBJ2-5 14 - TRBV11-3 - TGTGCCAGCTCCGACGGGACCGCCGGGGAGACCCAGTACTTC CASSDGTAGETQYF
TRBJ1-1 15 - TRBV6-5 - TGTGCCAGCAGTTACGGTGGGGGCATGAACACTGAAGCTTTCTTT CASSYGGGMNTEAFF
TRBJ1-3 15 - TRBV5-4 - TGTGCCAGCAGCGAATACAGGGCTCCTGGAAACACCATATATTTT CASSEYRAPGNTIYF
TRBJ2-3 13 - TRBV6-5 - TGTGCCAGCAGCGCGCTAATGGCAGATACGCAGTATTTT CASSALMADTQYF
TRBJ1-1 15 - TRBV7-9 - TGTGCCAGCAGCTTAAGAGGGTCGGGGAACACTGAAGCTTTCTTT CASSLRGSGNTEAFF
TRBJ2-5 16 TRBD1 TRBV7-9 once TGTGCCAGCAGTCCAAGAGGCAGGGGGCGCGGAGAGACCCAGTACTTC CASSPRGRGRGETQYF
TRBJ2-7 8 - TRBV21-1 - TGTGCCAGCAGCAAACTAAACTTC CASSKLNF
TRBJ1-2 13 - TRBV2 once TGTGCCAGCAATGGGGGCTCTAACTATGGCTACACCTTC CASNGGSNYGYTF
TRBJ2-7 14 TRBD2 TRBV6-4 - TGTGCCAGCAGTGATCGGACTAGCGGCTACGAGCAGTACTTC CASSDRTSGYEQYF
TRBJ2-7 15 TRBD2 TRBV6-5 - TGTGCCAGCAGTTTCCGGGAGGGCCGCACCTACGAGCAGTACTTC CASSFREGRTYEQYF
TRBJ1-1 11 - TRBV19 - TGTGCCAGTAGTATAGGAACTGAAGCTTTCTTT CASSIGTEAFF
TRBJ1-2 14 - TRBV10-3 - TGTGCCATCAGGGTGGGGGCTATGGACTATGGCTACACCTTC CAIRVGAMDYGYTF
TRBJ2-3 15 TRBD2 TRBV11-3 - TGTGCCAGCAGCTGGGGACTAGCGGACACAGATACGCAGTATTTT CASSWGLADTDTQYF
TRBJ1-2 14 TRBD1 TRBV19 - TGTGCCAGTAGTCGCAACCAGGGGGACTATGGCTACACCTTC CASSRNQGDYGYTF
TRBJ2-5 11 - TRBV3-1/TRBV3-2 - TGTGCCAGCAGCGCAGGGGAGACCCAGTACTTC CASSAGETQYF
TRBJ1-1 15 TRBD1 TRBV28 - TGTGCCAGCAGTTTAGAAGGGGGCGCGAGAAACGAAGCTTTCTTT CASSLEGGARNEAFF
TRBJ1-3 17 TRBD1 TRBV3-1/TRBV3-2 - TGTGCCAGCAGCCTTGGGACAGGGCTATACTCTGGAAACACCATATATTTT CASSLGTGLYSGNTIYF
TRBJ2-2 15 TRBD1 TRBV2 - TGTGCCAGCAGTGAGACAGGGGGCGATGACGGGGAGCTGTTTTTT CASSETGGDDGELFF
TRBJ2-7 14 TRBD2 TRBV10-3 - TGTGCCATCAGCCCTTCGGGACTAGCCTACGAGCAGTACTTC CAISPSGLAYEQYF
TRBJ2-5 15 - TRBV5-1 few TGCGCCAGCAGCTTCAACCCAGGGGGGCAAGAGACCCAGTACTTC CASSFNPGGQETQYF
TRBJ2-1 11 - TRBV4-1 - TGCGCCAGCAGCCAGGGACTTTCCCAGTTCTTC CASSQGLSQFF
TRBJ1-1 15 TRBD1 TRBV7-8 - TGTGCCAGCAGCTTAGGACAGGGGACGAAATTTAAAGCTTTCTTT CASSLGQGTKFKAFF
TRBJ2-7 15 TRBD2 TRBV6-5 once TGTGCCAGCAGGACTAGCGGGAGCCACTACGGCGAGCAGTACTTC CASRTSGSHYGEQYF